This is a list of T cell receptor beta chains from one sample in a study of OX40 agonist ivuxolimab in advanced cancers. Measured with immunoSEQ multiplex PCR; TCRdb has only the in-frame clones, and not every one. The data contain 70,000 to 100,000 clones, 85% to 90% of them singletons. Sample: CD4+ or CD8+ T cells sorted from blood, taken in a trial of the OX40 agonist ivuxolimab. The receptors derive from an adult with an advanced solid tumor such as melanoma, head and neck, liver or kidney cancer. CDR3s include the opening cysteine and the closing phenylalanine or tryptophan.

CDR3aa	v_gene	j_gene
CASSPPYTGELFF	TRBV18	TRBJ2-2
CASSVYAANTEAFF	TRBV2	TRBJ1-1
CASSKGLAGAGTGELFF	TRBV11-2	TRBJ2-2
CASSPPGTSSYNEQFF	TRBV18	TRBJ2-1
CASSRGGDTQYF	TRBV2	TRBJ2-3
CASSLSMSSFNEQFF	TRBV7-2	TRBJ2-1
CASSPGGAEETQYF	TRBV5-1	TRBJ2-5
CASSLGGQGADYGYTF	TRBV28	TRBJ1-2
CASSLVGGPNEKLFF	TRBV5-1	TRBJ1-4
CASSLTSPIHEQFF	TRBV7-3	TRBJ2-1